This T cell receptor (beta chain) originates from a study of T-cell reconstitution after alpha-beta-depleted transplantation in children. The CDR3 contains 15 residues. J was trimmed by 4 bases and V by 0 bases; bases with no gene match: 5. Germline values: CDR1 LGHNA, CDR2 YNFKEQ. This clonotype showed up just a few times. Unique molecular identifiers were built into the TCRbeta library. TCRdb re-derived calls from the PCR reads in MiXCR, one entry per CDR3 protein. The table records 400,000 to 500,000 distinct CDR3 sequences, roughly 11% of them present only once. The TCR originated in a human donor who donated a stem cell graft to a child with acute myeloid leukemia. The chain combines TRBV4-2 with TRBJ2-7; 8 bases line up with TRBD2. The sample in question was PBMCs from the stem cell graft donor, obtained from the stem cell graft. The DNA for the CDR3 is TGTGCCAGCAGCCAAGAACCGGGCGGGAGGTACGAGCAGTACTTC. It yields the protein CASSQEPGGRYEQYF.